This T cell receptor (beta chain) came from a study of Ad26.COV2.S vaccination and SARS-CoV-2 variants. For the study at large: Sample donor was a member of the COV1001 Ad26.COV2.S trial arm. Recipients of Ad26.COV2.S got it intramuscularly, once or twice 56 days apart.

Treatment reported: 15 to 20 received Ad26.COV2.S at low or high dose, single or two shots; 5 received placebo; per-sample allocation not given. All samples were drawn on day 63, counting from the first vaccine or placebo injection. General study points: Measurement of non-spike TCR breadth gave similar results in vaccine and placebo recipients.

Comments on this clone: Its antigen is undetermined.

Clones were read by immunoSEQ multiplex PCR, and TCRdb kept only the in-frame ones, dropping some. The sample yields roughly 700,000 clones, 89% seen once. Per germline, CDR1 LGHDT and CDR2 YNNKEL (reference sequence). V shed 1 base and J shed 8 bases, with 6 bases lying between them. The CDR3 loop spans 12 amino acids. The TCR was taken from a person between 18 and 65 years old who received the Ad26.COV2.S COVID-19 vaccine or a placebo. The sequences come from peripheral blood, collected in a trial of Ad26.COV2.S vaccine versus placebo. The chain combines TRBV3-1 (or the pseudogene TRBV3-2) with TRBJ2-1, with D perhaps assigned TRBD1 or TRBD2 (5 bases each). The CDR3 DNA sequence: TGTGCCAGCAGCCAAGGGGGGTATGAGCAGTTCTTC. This codes for CASSQGGYEQFF.